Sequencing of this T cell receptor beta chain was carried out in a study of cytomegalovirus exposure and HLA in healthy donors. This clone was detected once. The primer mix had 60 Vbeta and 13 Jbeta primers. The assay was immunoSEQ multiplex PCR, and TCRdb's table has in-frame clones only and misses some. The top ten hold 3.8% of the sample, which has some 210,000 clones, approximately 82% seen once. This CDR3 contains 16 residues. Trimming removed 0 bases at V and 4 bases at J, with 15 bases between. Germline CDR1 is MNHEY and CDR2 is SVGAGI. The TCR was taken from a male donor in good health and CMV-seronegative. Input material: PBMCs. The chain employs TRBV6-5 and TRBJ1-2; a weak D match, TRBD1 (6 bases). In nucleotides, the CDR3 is TGTGCCAGCAGTTACTCGAGGGGGGGGGACACCTATGGCTACACCTTC. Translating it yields CASSYSRGGDTYGYTF.